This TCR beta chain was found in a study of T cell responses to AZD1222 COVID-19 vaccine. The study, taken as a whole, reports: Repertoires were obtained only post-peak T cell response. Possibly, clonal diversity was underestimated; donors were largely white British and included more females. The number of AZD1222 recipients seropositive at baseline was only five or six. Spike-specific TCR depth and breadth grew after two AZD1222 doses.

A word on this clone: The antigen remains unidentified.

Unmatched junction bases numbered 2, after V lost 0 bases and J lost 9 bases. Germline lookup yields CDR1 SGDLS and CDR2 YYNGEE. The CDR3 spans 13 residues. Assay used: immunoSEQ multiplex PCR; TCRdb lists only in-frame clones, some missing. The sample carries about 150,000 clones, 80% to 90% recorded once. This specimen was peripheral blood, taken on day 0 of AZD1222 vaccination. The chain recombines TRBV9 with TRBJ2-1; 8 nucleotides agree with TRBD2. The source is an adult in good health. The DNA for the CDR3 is TGTGCCAGCAGCGTAGCCGCGGGAGGTGAGCAGTTCTTC. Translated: CASSVAAGGEQFF.